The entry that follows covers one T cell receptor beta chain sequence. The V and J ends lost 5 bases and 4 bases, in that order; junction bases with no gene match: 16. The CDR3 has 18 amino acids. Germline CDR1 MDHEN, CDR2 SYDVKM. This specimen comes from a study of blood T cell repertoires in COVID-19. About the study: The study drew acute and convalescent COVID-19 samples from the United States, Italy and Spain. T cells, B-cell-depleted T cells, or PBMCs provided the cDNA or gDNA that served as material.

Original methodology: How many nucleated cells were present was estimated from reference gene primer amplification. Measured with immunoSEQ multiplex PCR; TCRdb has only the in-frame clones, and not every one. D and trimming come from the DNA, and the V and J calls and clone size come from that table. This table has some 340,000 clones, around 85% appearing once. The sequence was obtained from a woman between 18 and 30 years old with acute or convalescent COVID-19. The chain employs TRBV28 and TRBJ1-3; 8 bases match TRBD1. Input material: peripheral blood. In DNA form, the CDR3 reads TGTGCCAGCAGTCTCTGGACAGGGCCCTATCAATCCGGAAACACCATATATTTT. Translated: CASSLWTGPYQSGNTIYF.